Presented here are 25 T cell receptor beta chains from one specimen sequenced in a study of blood T cell repertoires in COVID-19. Sequencing was performed with immunoSEQ multiplex PCR; in TCRdb, only in-frame clones are kept and a portion is missing. Seen here are 70,000 to 75,000 clones, more than 90% observed once, and the top ten hold about a tenth. Input material: peripheral blood. The receptors here all came from a human donor in a cohort sampled during active COVID-19.

The chain links TRBV28 to TRBJ1-1, with D possibly matching TRBD1 (5 bases). CDR3 length: 11 amino acids. Germline V lookup: CDR1 MDHEN, CDR2 SYDVKM. Trimming took 8 bases from V and 3 from J, leaving 7 bases between them. The CDR3 DNA reads TGTGCCAGCGTCAGGGACACTGAAGCTTTCTTT. Translated: CASVRDTEAFF.

V and J are TRBV19 and TRBJ2-5; 8 bases map to TRBD1. V lost 3 bases to trimming and J lost 4 bases; unmatched junction nucleotides: 7. Germline V CDR1 and CDR2: LNHDA, SQIVND (reference sequence). The CDR3 has 15 residues. In DNA form, the CDR3 reads TGTGCCAGTAGTATCCGGCAGGGGGCCGGAGAGACCCAGTACTTC. Translated: CASSIRQGAGETQYF. Using reference TRBV19 and TRBJ2-5 for the parts outside the CDR3, the full variable domain is DGGITQSPKYLFRKEGQNVTLSCEQNLNHDAMYWYRQDPGQGLRLIYYSQIVNDFQKGDIAEGYSVSREKKESFPLTVTSAQKNPTAFYLCASSIRQGAGETQYFGPGTRLLVL.

As concerns this clone: Other DNA variants within this sample encode the same CDR3. This chain uses TRBV28 with TRBJ2-5; unclear D gene. V was shortened by 5 bases and J by 2 bases, with 3 bases between the two germline ends. Germline V gene data show CDR1 as MDHEN and CDR2 as SYDVKM. CDR3 length: 11 amino acids. The CDR3 is CASSLQETQYF. CDR3 bases: TGTGCCAGCAGTCTACAAGAGACCCAGTACTTC.

The chain carries TRBV7-9 and TRBJ2-1; TRBD2 agrees at 10 bases. V trimming: 5 bases; J trimming: 4 bases; junction bases outside the gene matches: 5. The CDR3 sequence is 15 residues long. In germline, CDR1 is SEHNR, CDR2 FQNEAQ (reference sequence). The CDR3 sequence is CASSLGLAAYNEQFF. The CDR3 coding sequence is TGTGCCAGCAGCCTTGGACTAGCGGCTTACAATGAGCAGTTCTTC.

This clone was found a few times. The rearrangement uses TRBV5-1 and TRBJ2-3; 11 bases map to TRBD1. Germline lookup yields CDR1 SGHRS and CDR2 YFSETQ. The CDR3 totals 15 residues. The V and J ends lost 6 bases and 5 bases, in that order; junction bases with no gene match: 8. CDR3 residues: CASTERGQGGDTQYF. Here the CDR3 DNA reads TGCGCCAGCACGGAACGGGGACAGGGGGGAGATACGCAGTATTTT.

This chain uses TRBV5-4 with TRBJ2-1; the D is unclear. Looked up from germline, CDR1 is SGHNT and CDR2 is YYREEE (reference sequence). Trimming pared 0 bases from V and 0 bases from J, leaving 10 bases between. There are 16 residues in the CDR3. This chain's CDR3 is CASSLGPPSSYNEQFF. The CDR3 DNA reads as TGTGCCAGCAGCTTGGGACCTCCTAGCTCCTACAATGAGCAGTTCTTC. Looking up the rest from reference TRBV5-4 and TRBJ2-1 gives the full variable domain: ETGVTQSPTHLIKTRGQQVTLRCSSQSGHNTVSWYQQALGQGPQFIFQYYREEENGRGNFPPRFSGLQFPNYSSELNVNALELDDSALYLCASSLGPPSSYNEQFFGPGTRLTVL.

V and J are TRBV7-2 and TRBJ1-2, with 9 bases lining up with TRBD1. The CDR3 covers 14 residues. Germline CDR1 and CDR2: SGHTA and FQGNSA. Trimming removed 4 bases from V and 5 bases from J; junction bases left unmatched: 5. The CDR3 bases are TGTGCCAGCAGCTCGGACAGGGGCGGATATGGCTACACCTTC. Amino acid sequence: CASSSDRGGYGYTF. Combining the CDR3 with reference TRBV7-2 and TRBJ1-2 gives the whole variable domain GAGVSQSPSNKVTEKGKDVELRCDPISGHTALYWYRQSLGQGLEFLIYFQGNSAPDKSGLPSDRFSAERTGGSVSTLTIQRTQQEDSAVYLCASSSDRGGYGYTFGSGTRLTVV.

V and J are TRBV5-1 and TRBJ2-3; D may be TRBD1 (5 bases). CDR1 is SGHRS and CDR2 is YFSETQ in the germline V gene. The CDR3 contains 15 residues. V gave up 5 bases and J gave up 1 base, with 14 bases separating them. The CDR3 DNA is TGCGCCAGCAGGGGGCTCGGCGTCCGCACAGATACGCAGTATTTT. It is translated as CASRGLGVRTDTQYF.

This chain uses TRBV9 with TRBJ2-3, with TRBD2 matching over 13 bases. Germline V gene data show CDR1 as SGDLS and CDR2 as YYNGEE. V was pared by 4 bases and J by 0 bases, with 8 bases of the junction left unmatched. The CDR3 sequence is 18 residues long. CDR3 in DNA: TGTGCCAGCAGCAACGGACTAGCGGGAGCTCGAAGCACAGATACGCAGTATTTT. This encodes CASSNGLAGARSTDTQYF. Complete variable domain (other parts from reference TRBV9 and TRBJ2-3): DSGVTQTPKHLITATGQRVTLRCSPRSGDLSVYWYQQSLDQGLQFLIQYYNGEERAKGNILERFSAQQFPDLHSELNLSSLELGDSALYFCASSNGLAGARSTDTQYFGPGTRLTVL.

The rearrangement uses TRBV4-2 and TRBJ2-7, with 8 bases aligning to TRBD2. Looked up from germline, CDR1 is LGHNA and CDR2 is YNFKEQ. Germline trimming cut 1 base from V and 6 bases from J; bases unmatched to any gene: 14. This CDR3 region has 17 residues. CDR3 bases: TGTGCCAGCAGCCAAGGGTCAGTAGCGGGAATTTTTAGCGAGCAGTACTTC. Protein product: CASSQGSVAGIFSEQYF.

The V and J genes are TRBV28 and TRBJ1-6; TRBD1 matches 7 bases. Germline CDR1 reads MDHEN; CDR2 reads SYDVKM. The V gene end was trimmed by 10 bases and the J gene end by 1 base; junction bases not matched to a gene: 10. The CDR3 covers 16 residues. Written as DNA, the CDR3 is TGTGCCACCTGGGCCACAGGGGAATCCTATAATTCACCCCTCCACTTT. Protein product: CATWATGESYNSPLHF.

The CDR3 is CASSIPGGAKNIQYF. The CDR3 region has the DNA TGTGCCAGTAGTATCCCAGGGGGAGCCAAAAACATTCAGTACTTC. The chain has TRBV19 and TRBJ2-4, with 7 bases lining up with TRBD1. CDR1 LNHDA and CDR2 SQIVND come from the germline V gene (reference sequence). J was trimmed by 0 bases and V by 3 bases; bases with no gene match: 2. The length of the CDR3 is 15 residues.

A single count supports this clone. The chain links TRBV2 to TRBJ2-3, with a tentative D call TRBD1 (6 bases). The CDR3 is 14 residues long. With 6 bases removed from V and 3 bases from J, the gap between germline ends came to 13 bases. CDR1 and CDR2 (germline): SNHLY, FYNNEI. For the CDR3, the DNA is TGTGCCAGCAGCGATTCCGGACAGACAGATACGCAGTATTTT. This codes for CASSDSGQTDTQYF. Based on the CDR3 plus reference TRBV2 and TRBJ2-3, the full variable domain is EPEVTQTPSHQVTQMGQEVILRCVPISNHLYFYWYRQILGQKVEFLVSFYNNEISEKSEIFDDQFSVERPDGSNFTLKIRSTKLEDSAMYFCASSDSGQTDTQYFGPGTRLTVL.

This chain uses TRBV9 with TRBJ2-7; 12 nucleotides agree with TRBD2. The CDR3 loop spans 15 amino acids. Germline CDR1 SGDLS, CDR2 YYNGEE. V dropped 0 bases and J dropped 2; count of bases not matched to a gene: 0. CDR3 nucleotide sequence: TGTGCCAGCAGCGTAGGGACTAGCGGGACCTACGAGCAGTACTTC. Translation: CASSVGTSGTYEQYF.

The rearrangement joins TRBV27 to TRBJ2-3; TRBD2 matches 14 bases. Trimming cost V 6 bases and J 4 bases; bases outside gene matches: 12. CDR1 is MNHEY and CDR2 is SMNVEV in the germline V gene (reference sequence). CDR3 size: 18 residues. CDR3 sequence: CASRGIGGLAGVADTQYF. In DNA, the CDR3 is TGTGCCAGCAGGGGCATAGGGGGACTAGCGGGAGTTGCAGATACGCAGTATTTT.

This clone was seen a single time. V and J are TRBV28 and TRBJ2-5, with D possibly being TRBD2 (5 bases). From germline, CDR1 is MDHEN and CDR2 SYDVKM. Trimming cost V 5 bases and J 4 bases, with 11 bases left between them. This CDR3 has 13 residues. CDR3 sequence (DNA): TGTGCCAGCAGTCTTACTAGTATAGAGACCCAGTACTTC. It codes for CASSLTSIETQYF. Together with reference TRBV28 and TRBJ2-5, the CDR3 gives the full variable domain: DVKVTQSSRYLVKRTGEKVFLECVQDMDHENMFWYRQDPGLGLRLIYFSYDVKMKEKGDIPEGYSVSREKKERFSLILESASTNQTSMYLCASSLTSIETQYFGPGTRLLVL.

The chain uses TRBV2 and TRBJ2-7; D unresolved. The CDR3 is 14 amino acids. V dropped 8 bases and J dropped 2 bases, with 16 bases sitting between them. Germline assignment: CDR1 SNHLY and CDR2 FYNNEI. In nucleotides, the CDR3 is TGTGCCAGCCAGCAGCCACAGCCGACCTACGAGCAGTACTTC. This encodes CASQQPQPTYEQYF.

The rearrangement joins TRBV2 to TRBJ2-4, with a weak D call TRBD2 (5 bases). The CDR3 is made up of 12 amino acids. Deletions cut 9 bases from V and 7 bases from J, with 13 bases between. Germline V gene lookup returns CDR1 SNHLY and CDR2 FYNNEI. The CDR3 protein is CARKGSGNIQYF. Written as DNA, the CDR3 is TGTGCCAGGAAGGGTTCGGGGAACATTCAGTACTTC.

Here the CDR3 reads CASSRRQAGNTEAFF. The CDR3 region has the DNA TGTGCCAGCAGCCGTCGACAGGCGGGGAACACTGAAGCTTTCTTT. The chain employs TRBV6-6 and TRBJ1-1; tentative D call: TRBD1 (6 bases). The V end lost 6 bases, the J end lost 1 base, and 15 bases lay between the germline ends. Germline V gene lookup returns CDR1 MNHNY and CDR2 SVGAGI (reference sequence). This CDR3 has 15 residues.

V gene TRBV6-2 or TRBV6-3 combines with J gene TRBJ2-3; tentative D call: TRBD2 (5 bases). V was clipped by 7 bases and J by 1 base, with 12 bases between them. Germline CDR1 and CDR2: MNHEY and SVGEGT. This CDR3 has 14 residues. The CDR3 DNA is TGTGCCAGCACCCCTTGGCGGGGCACAGATACGCAGTATTTT. Protein sequence: CASTPWRGTDTQYF.

The V and J genes are TRBV3-1 (or the pseudogene TRBV3-2) and TRBJ1-2, with unresolved D. The germline V gene has CDR1 LGHDT and CDR2 YNNKEL (reference sequence). The ends were cut back, 2 bases at V and 4 bases at J, with 11 bases in the middle. The CDR3 extends over 14 amino acids. CDR3 protein: CASSQQQEGYGYTF. The CDR3 region has the DNA TGTGCCAGCAGCCAACAGCAGGAAGGCTATGGCTACACCTTC.

V is TRBV18 and J is TRBJ2-1; D is perhaps TRBD1 (6 bases). In germline, CDR1 is KGHSH, CDR2 LQKENI. Trimming shortened V by 3 bases and J by 9 bases, and 24 bases separated the two germline ends. CDR3 size: 17 residues. The CDR3 loop reads CASSPTTGGSPPGEQFF. CDR3 coding DNA: TGTGCCAGCTCACCTACGACAGGCGGCTCCCCTCCCGGTGAGCAGTTCTTC.

V and J are TRBV7-3 and TRBJ2-1; weak D call: TRBD2 (5 bases). The CDR3 runs 14 residues. The germline CDR1 and CDR2 sequences are SGHTA and FQGTGA. V lost 2 bases and J lost 5, with 10 bases in between. The CDR3 sequence: CASSLAGLHNEQFF. CDR3 DNA: TGTGCCAGCAGCTTAGCGGGTCTACACAATGAGCAGTTCTTC.

This chain's CDR3 is CASSDGGGASTDTQYF. CDR3 nucleotide sequence: TGTGCCAGCAGTGACGGAGGGGGCGCTAGCACAGATACGCAGTATTTT. The V and J genes are TRBV6-4 and TRBJ2-3; D might be TRBD1 (7 bases). Trimming took 2 bases from V and 0 from J, leaving 12 bases between them. The CDR3 sequence is 16 residues long. The germline V gene has CDR1 MRHNA and CDR2 SNTAGT.

The rearrangement joins TRBV27 to TRBJ2-1; no reliable D call. V was clipped by 5 bases and J by 0 bases, with 5 bases between them. Germline V CDR1 and CDR2: MNHEY, SMNVEV (reference sequence). CDR3 length: 13 residues. CDR3 bases: TGTGCCAGCAGTACGAGCTCCTACAATGAGCAGTTCTTC. It translates to CASSTSSYNEQFF.